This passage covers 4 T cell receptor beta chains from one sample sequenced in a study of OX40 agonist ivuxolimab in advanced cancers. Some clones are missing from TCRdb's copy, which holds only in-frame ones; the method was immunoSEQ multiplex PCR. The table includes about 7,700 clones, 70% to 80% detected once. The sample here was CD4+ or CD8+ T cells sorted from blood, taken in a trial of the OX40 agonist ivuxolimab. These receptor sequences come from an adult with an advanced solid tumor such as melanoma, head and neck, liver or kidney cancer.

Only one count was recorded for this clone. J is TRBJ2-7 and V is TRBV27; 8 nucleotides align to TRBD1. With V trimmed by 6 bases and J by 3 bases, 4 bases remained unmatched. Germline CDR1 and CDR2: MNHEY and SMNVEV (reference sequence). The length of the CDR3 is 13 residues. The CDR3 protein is CASRDREGYEQYF. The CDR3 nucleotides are TGTGCCAGCAGGGACAGGGAAGGCTACGAGCAGTACTTC.

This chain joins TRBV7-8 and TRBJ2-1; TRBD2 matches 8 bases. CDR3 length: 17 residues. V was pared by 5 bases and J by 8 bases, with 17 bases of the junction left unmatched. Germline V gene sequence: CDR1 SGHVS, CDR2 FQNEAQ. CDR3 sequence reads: CASSPGIAGMNLDEQFF. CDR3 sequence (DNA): TGTGCCAGCAGCCCTGGGATAGCGGGAATGAACTTAGATGAGCAGTTCTTC. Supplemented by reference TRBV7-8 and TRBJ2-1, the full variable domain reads GAGVSQSPRYKVAKRGQDVALRCDPISGHVSLFWYQQALGQGPEFLTYFQNEAQLDKSGLPSDRFFAERPEGSVSTLKIQRTQQEDSAVYLCASSPGIAGMNLDEQFFGPGTRLTVL.

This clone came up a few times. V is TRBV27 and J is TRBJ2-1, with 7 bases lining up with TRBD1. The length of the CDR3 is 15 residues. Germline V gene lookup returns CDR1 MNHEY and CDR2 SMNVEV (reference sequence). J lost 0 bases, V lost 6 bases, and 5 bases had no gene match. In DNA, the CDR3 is TGTGCCAGCAGAACAGGGGCCAGCTCCTACAATGAGCAGTTCTTC. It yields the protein CASRTGASSYNEQFF.

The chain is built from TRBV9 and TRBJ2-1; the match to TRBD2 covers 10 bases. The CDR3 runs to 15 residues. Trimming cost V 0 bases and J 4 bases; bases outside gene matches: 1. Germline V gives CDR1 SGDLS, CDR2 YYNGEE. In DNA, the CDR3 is TGTGCCAGCAGCGTAGTTAGCGGGAGGTACAATGAGCAGTTCTTC. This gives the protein CASSVVSGRYNEQFF.